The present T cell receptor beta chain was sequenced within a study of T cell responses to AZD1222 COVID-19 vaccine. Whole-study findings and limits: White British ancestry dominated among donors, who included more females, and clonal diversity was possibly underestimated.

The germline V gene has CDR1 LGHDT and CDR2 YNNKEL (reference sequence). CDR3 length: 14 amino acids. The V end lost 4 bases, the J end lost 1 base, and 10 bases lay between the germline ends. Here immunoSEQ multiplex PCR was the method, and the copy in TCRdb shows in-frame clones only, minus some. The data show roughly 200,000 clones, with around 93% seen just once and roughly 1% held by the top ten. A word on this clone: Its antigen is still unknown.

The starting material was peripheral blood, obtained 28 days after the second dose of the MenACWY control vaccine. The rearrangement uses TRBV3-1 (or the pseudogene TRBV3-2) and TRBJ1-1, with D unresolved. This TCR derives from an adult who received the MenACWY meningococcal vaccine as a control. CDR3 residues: CASSRAGPNTEAFF. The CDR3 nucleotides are TGTGCCAGCAGCCGGGCCGGGCCGAACACTGAAGCTTTCTTT.